The next 9 T cell receptor beta chains were all read from a single sample in a study of blood T cell repertoires in COVID-19. Sequencing used immunoSEQ multiplex PCR; TCRdb keeps in-frame clones, though not all of them. The sample holds 60,000 to 90,000 clones, about 83% seen once. Material: peripheral blood. These receptors all stem from a woman of 80 years or more with active or convalescent COVID-19.

This clone was detected once. The rearrangement links TRBV5-1 to TRBJ2-2; D is unclear. Germline CDR1 SGHRS, CDR2 YFSETQ. Deletions cut 1 base from V and 2 bases from J, with 6 bases between. The CDR3 length is 14 residues. The CDR3 DNA reads TGCGCCAGCAGCTTGTCTCCCAACACCGGGGAGCTGTTTTTT. This sequence encodes CASSLSPNTGELFF.

The chain carries TRBV5-4 and TRBJ2-5; TRBD1 is a possible D gene (6 bases). The CDR3 loop spans 15 amino acids. Germline values: CDR1 SGHNT, CDR2 YYREEE (reference sequence). V lost 3 bases to trimming and J lost 1 base, with 13 bases between them. The CDR3 here is CASSSLGASQETQYF. CDR3 bases: TGTGCCAGCAGCTCCCTGGGGGCGTCCCAAGAGACCCAGTACTTC.

The rearrangement links TRBV5-1 to TRBJ2-2; no firm D call. Trimming removed 4 bases from V and 9 bases from J, with 7 bases in between. This CDR3 contains 11 residues. The V gene's germline CDR1 is SGHRS and CDR2 YFSETQ. The CDR3: CASSHSRELFF. The CDR3 nucleotides are TGCGCCAGCAGCCATTCCAGGGAGCTGTTTTTT.

The V gene is TRBV3-1 (or the pseudogene TRBV3-2), the J gene TRBJ2-5; no clear D. Germline V lookup: CDR1 LGHDT, CDR2 YNNKEL (reference sequence). The CDR3 covers 11 residues. Trimming pared 3 bases from V and 7 bases from J, leaving 6 bases between. CDR3 sequence reads: CASSQEPTQYF. As DNA, the CDR3 is TGTGCCAGCAGCCAGGAGCCGACCCAGTACTTC.

This clone has just a few counts. The chain uses TRBV9 and TRBJ2-5; TRBD2 matches 10 bases. This CDR3 region has 16 residues. With V trimmed by 0 bases and J by 5 bases, 7 bases remained unmatched. Germline V gene data show CDR1 as SGDLS and CDR2 as YYNGEE. CDR3 in DNA: TGTGCCAGCAGCGTAGGGGCTAGCGGGGGTGCGGAGACCCAGTACTTC. It yields the protein CASSVGASGGAETQYF.

This sequence joins TRBV5-5 and TRBJ2-7, with TRBD2 matching over 10 bases. CDR1 is SGHKS, CDR2 YYEKEE, per germline (reference sequence). The CDR3 is 14 amino acids. V lost 1 base to trimming and J lost 2 bases; unmatched junction nucleotides: 0. This chain's CDR3 is CASSLTSGAYEQYF. The CDR3 DNA is TGTGCCAGCAGCTTGACTAGCGGGGCCTACGAGCAGTACTTC.

The chain has TRBV6-1 and TRBJ2-1, with D maybe TRBD2 (6 bases). The CDR3 consists of 16 residues. Germline CDR1 reads MNHNS; CDR2 reads SASEGT. The germline V and J ends were trimmed by 0 bases and 2 bases, with 11 bases remaining between them. CDR3 sequence: CASSEARGGAYNEQFF. CDR3 coding DNA: TGTGCCAGCAGTGAAGCGCGAGGAGGGGCCTACAATGAGCAGTTCTTC.

The rearrangement links TRBV9 to TRBJ1-3; 7 bases map to TRBD1. Trimming took 1 base from V and 1 from J; bases not matched to a gene: 2. CDR1 and CDR2 from the germline V gene are SGDLS and YYNGEE. The CDR3 extends over 15 amino acids. CDR3 in amino acids: CASSVQGVSGNTIYF. The CDR3 DNA reads TGTGCCAGCAGCGTACAGGGGGTATCTGGAAACACCATATATTTT.

J is TRBJ2-1 and V is TRBV25-1; weak D call: TRBD1 (6 bases). In germline, CDR1 is MGHDK, CDR2 SYGVNS. The CDR3 has 12 amino acids. Trimming removed 3 bases from V and 6 bases from J, with 6 bases in between. The CDR3 sequence is CASSEGANEQFF. DNA of the CDR3: TGTGCCAGCAGTGAGGGGGCCAATGAGCAGTTCTTC.